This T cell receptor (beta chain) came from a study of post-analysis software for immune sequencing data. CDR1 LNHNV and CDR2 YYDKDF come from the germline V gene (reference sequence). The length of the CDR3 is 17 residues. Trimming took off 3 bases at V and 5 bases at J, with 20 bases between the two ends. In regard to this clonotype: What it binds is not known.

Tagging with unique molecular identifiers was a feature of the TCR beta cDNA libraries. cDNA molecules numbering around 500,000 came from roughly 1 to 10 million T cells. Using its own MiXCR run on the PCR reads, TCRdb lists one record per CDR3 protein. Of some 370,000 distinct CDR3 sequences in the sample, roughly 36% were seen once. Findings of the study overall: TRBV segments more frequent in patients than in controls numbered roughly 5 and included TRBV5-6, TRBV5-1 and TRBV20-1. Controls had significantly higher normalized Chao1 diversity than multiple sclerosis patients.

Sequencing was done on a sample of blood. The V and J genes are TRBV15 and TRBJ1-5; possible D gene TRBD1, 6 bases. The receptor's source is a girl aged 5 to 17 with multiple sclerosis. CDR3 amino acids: CATSSEWSRGSDQPQHF. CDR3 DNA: TGTGCCACCAGCAGCGAGTGGAGTAGGGGGTCGGATCAGCCCCAGCATTTT.